The source of this TCR beta chain is a study of shared clonotypes between healthy human individuals. Study context: Sampling drew on donors who were a couple of women and a few men aged 18 to 49.

General study points: Some clonotypes were shared by all four sorted-subset donors, while others were not shared. The non-shared ones had lower generation probabilities than the shared ones.

The CDR3 is 12 amino acids. Trimming left V 5 bases short and J 5 bases short, with 10 bases between. The germline CDR1 and CDR2 sequences are SGHVS and FNYEAQ. In its sample, this clone was seen once. The antigen remains unidentified. DNA at about 190 ng, about 30,000 T cell genomes, went into sorted-subset replicate PCRs. TCRdb keeps only in-frame clones here, not all; method: immunoSEQ multiplex PCR. Here the sample spans roughly 850,000 clones, around 96% being singletons. Positively selected for CCR7, the CD45RO-negative cells used as naive CD8 cells excluded terminally differentiated effector memory CD45RA+ cells. Only Caucasian adults living in Nashville, Tennessee made up the donor group.

This clonotype originated in a man aged 25-45 years in good health. The sample comprised naive CD8+ T cells sorted from blood. V and J are TRBV7-6 and TRBJ2-7; the D gene is possibly TRBD2 (6 bases). This chain's CDR3 is CASSPGGNEQYF. The CDR3 region has the DNA TGTGCCAGCAGCCCCGGGGGAAACGAGCAGTACTTC.